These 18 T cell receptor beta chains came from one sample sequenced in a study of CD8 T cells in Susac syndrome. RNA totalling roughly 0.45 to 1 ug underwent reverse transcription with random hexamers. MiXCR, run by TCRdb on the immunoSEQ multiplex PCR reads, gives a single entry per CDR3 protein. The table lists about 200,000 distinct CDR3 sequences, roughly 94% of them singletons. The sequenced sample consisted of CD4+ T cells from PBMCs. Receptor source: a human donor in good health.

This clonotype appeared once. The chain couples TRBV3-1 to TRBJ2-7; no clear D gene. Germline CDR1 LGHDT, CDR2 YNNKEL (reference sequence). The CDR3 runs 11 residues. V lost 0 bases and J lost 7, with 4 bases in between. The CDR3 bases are TGTGCCAGCAGCCAAGATGGGGAGCAGTACTTC. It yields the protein CASSQDGEQYF.

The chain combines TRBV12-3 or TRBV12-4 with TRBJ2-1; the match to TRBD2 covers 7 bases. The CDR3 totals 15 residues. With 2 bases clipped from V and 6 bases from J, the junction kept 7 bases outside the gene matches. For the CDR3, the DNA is TGTGCCAGCAGTTTAAGGCGGGAGTATCCCAATGAGCAGTTCTTC. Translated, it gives CASSLRREYPNEQFF.

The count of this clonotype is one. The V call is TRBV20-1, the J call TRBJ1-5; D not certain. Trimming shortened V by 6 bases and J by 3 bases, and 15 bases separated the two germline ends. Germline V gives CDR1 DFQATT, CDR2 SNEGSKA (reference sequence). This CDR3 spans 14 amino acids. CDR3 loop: CSASPGNNNQPQHF. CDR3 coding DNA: TGCAGTGCCAGCCCGGGGAACAACAATCAGCCCCAGCATTTT.

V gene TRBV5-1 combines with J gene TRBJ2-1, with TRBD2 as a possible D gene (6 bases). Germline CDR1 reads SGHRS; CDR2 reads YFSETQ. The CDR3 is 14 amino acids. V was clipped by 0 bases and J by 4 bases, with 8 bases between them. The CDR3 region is CASSLEDYYNEQFF. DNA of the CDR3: TGCGCCAGCAGCTTGGAGGACTATTACAATGAGCAGTTCTTC.

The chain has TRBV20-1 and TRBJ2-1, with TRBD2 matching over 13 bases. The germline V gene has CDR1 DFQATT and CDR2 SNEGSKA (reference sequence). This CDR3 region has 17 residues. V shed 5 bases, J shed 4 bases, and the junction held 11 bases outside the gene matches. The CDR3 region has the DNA TGCAGTGCTCCCTCCGGGACTAGCGGGAATTGGTACAATGAGCAGTTCTTC. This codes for CSAPSGTSGNWYNEQFF.

CDR3 sequence reads: CASILGGGYNEQFF. CDR3 in DNA: TGTGCCAGCATATTAGGGGGGGGCTACAATGAGCAGTTCTTC. The chain uses TRBV6-2 or TRBV6-3 and TRBJ2-1, with D tentatively TRBD2 (7 bases). Looked up from germline, CDR1 is MNHEY and CDR2 is SVGEGT. This CDR3 comprises 14 residues. V was shortened by 7 bases and J by 3 bases, with 13 bases between the two germline ends.

The CDR3 region is CATSDLDSNQPQHF. In nucleotides, the CDR3 is TGTGCCACCAGTGATTTGGATAGCAATCAGCCCCAGCATTTT. This chain connects TRBV24-1 to TRBJ1-5, with D unresolved. Per the germline V gene, CDR1 is KGHDR and CDR2 is SFDVKD. V lost 0 bases and J lost 0, with 2 bases in between. The CDR3 consists of 14 residues.

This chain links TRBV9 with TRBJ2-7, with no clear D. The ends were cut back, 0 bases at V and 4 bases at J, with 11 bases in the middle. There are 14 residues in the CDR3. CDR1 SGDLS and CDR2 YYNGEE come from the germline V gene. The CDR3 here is CASSVDVDPYEQYF. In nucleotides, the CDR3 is TGTGCCAGCAGCGTAGACGTGGATCCGTACGAGCAGTACTTC.

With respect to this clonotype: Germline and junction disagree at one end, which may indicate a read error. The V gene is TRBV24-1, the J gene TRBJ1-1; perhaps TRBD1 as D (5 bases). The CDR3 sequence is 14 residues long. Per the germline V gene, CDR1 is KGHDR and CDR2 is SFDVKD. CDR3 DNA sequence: TGTGCCACCAGTGATGAAAGGGGCCCTACTGGAGCTTTCTTT. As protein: CATSDERGPTGAFF.

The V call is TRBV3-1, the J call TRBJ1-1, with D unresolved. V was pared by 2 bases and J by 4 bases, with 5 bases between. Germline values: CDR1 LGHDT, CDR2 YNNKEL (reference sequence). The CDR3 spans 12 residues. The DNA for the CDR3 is TGTGCCAGCAGCCAACGCTCCACTGAAGCTTTCTTT. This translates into CASSQRSTEAFF.

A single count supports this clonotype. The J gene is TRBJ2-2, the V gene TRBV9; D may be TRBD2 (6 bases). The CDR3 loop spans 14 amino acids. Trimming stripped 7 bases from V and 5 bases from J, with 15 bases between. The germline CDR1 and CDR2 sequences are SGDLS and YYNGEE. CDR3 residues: CASGTPGGTGELFF. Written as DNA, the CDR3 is TGTGCCAGCGGGACGCCAGGAGGGACCGGGGAGCTGTTTTTT.

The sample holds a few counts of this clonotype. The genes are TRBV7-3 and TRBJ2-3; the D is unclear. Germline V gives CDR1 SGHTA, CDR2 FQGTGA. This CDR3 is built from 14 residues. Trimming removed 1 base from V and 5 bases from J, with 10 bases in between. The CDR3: CASSLNPGGDTQYF. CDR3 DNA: TGTGCCAGCAGCTTAAATCCCGGTGGAGATACGCAGTATTTT.

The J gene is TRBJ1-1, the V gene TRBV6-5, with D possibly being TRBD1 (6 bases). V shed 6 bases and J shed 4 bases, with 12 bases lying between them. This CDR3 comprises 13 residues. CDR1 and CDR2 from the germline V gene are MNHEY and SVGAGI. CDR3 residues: CASSRQVSTEAFF. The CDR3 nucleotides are TGTGCCAGCAGCAGACAGGTCAGCACTGAAGCTTTCTTT.

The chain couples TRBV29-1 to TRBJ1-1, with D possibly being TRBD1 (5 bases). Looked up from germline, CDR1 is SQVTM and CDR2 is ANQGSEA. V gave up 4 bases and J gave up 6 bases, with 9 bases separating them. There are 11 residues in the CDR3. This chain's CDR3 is CSVGQPAEAFF. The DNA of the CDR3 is TGCAGCGTTGGACAGCCCGCTGAAGCTTTCTTT.

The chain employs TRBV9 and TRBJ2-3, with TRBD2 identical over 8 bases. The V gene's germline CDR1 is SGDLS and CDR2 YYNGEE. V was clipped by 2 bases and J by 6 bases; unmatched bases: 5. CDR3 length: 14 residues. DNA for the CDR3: TGTGCCAGCAGCGTCGGACTAGCATCGGATACGCAGTATTTT. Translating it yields CASSVGLASDTQYF.

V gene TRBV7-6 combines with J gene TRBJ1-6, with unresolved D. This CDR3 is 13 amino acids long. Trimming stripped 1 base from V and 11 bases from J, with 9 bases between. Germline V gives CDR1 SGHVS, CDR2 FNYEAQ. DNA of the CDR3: TGTGCCAGCAGCTTAGAAGGCGGGGCACCCCTCCACTTT. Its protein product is CASSLEGGAPLHF.

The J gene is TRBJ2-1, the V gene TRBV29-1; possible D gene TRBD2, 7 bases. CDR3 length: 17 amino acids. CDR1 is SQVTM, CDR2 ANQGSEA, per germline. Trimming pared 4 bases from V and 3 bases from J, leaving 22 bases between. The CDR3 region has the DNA TGCAGCGTTGGCAAGAGCTTCGGGGGGCGGAACTACAATGAGCAGTTCTTC. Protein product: CSVGKSFGGRNYNEQFF.

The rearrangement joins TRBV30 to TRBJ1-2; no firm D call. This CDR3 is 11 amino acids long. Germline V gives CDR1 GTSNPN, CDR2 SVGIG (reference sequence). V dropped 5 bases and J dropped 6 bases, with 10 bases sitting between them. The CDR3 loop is CAWPGLHGYTF. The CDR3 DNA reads TGTGCCTGGCCCGGACTTCATGGCTACACCTTC.